This TCR beta chain was identified in a study of blood T cell repertoires in COVID-19. Looking at the study overall: Samples taken during acute and convalescent COVID-19 were collected in the United States, Italy and Spain.

Individuals aged about 18 to 100 years were recruited from approximately 24 US areas. In Cohort 3, a recovered donor had either two negative PCRs, clearance, or symptom resolution. Authors' methods: Scientists estimated how many nucleated cells there were by amplifying reference gene primers. The assay was immunoSEQ multiplex PCR, and TCRdb's table has in-frame clones only and misses some. The V and J calls and clone size come from that table; D and trimming were worked out from the DNA. The sample lists approximately 140,000 clones, about 88% seen once, with around 2.3% in the top ten. V was trimmed by 5 bases and J by 0 bases, leaving 17 bases between them. The CDR3 length is 17 residues. CDR1 is SGHTA, CDR2 FQGNSA, per germline.

The sample comprised PBMCs or T cells enriched from blood (not recorded which). The rearrangement uses TRBV7-2 and TRBJ2-4; a weak D match, TRBD1 (6 bases). This receptor was obtained from a woman aged 45-59 years who had recovered from COVID-19. The CDR3 is CASSESGHLLAKNIQYF. Here the CDR3 DNA reads TGTGCCAGCAGCGAGTCGGGACACCTCTTAGCCAAAAACATTCAGTACTTC.